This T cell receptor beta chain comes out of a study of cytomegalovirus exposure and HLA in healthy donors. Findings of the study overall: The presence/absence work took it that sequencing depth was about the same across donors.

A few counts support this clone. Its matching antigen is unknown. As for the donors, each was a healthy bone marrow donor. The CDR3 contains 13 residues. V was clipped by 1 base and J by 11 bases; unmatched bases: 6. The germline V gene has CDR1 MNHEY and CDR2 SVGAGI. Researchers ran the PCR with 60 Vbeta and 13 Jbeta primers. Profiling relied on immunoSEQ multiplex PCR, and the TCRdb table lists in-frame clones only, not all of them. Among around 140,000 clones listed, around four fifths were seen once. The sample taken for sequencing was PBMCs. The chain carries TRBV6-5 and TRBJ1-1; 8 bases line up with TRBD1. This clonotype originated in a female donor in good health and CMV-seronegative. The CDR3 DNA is TGTGCCAGCAGTTACTACAGGGGGTTGATCGCTTTCTTT. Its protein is CASSYYRGLIAFF.